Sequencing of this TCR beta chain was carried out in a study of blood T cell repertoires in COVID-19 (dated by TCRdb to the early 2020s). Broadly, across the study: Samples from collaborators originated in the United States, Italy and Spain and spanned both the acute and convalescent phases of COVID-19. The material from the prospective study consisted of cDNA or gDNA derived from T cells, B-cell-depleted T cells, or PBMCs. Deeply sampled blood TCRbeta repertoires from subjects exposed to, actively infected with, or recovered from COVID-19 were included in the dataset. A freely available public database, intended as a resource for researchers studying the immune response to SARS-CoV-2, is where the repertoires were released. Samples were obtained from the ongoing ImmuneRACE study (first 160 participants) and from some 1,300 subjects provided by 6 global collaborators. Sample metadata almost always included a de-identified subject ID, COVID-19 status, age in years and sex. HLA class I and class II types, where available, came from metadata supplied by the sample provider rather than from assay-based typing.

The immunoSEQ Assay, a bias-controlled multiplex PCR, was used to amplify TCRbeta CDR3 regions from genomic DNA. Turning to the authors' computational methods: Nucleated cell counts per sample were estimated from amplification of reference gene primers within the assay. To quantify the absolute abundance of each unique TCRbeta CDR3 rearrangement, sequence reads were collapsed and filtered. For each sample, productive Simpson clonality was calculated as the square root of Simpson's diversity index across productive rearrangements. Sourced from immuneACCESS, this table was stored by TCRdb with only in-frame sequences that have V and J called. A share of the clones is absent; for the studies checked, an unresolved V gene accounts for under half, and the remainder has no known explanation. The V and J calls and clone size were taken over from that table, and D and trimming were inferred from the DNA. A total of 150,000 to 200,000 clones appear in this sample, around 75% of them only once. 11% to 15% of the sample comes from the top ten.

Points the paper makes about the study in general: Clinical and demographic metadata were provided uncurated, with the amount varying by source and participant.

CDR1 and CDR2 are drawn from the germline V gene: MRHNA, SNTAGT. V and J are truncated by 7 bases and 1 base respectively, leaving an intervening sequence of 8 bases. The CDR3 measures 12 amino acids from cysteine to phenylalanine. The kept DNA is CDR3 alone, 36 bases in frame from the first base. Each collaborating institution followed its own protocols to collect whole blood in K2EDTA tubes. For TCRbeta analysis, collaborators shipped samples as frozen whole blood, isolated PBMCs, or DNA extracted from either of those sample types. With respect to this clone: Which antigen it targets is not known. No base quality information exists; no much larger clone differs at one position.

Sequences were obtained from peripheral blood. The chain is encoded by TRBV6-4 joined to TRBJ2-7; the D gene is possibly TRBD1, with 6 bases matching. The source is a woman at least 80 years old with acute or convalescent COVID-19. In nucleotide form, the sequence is TGTGCCAGCAACAGGGCTTCCTACGAGCAGTACTTC. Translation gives CASNRASYEQYF.